This record covers a single TCR beta chain. Only in-frame clones appear in the TCRdb table, and some are missing; sequencing was by immunoSEQ multiplex PCR. The sample records about 130,000 clones, about 92% being singletons. This sample was taken from a study of T cell responses to AZD1222 COVID-19 vaccine. The sequences come from peripheral blood, collected on day 0 of AZD1222 vaccination. The sequence derives from an adult in good health.

CDR3 coding DNA: TGTGCCAGCAGCCTACTAGCGGGGGGCCCCCGCTCCTACAATGAGCAGTTCTTC. Translation gives CASSLLAGGPRSYNEQFF. This rearrangement joins TRBV28 to TRBJ2-1, with 12 positions matching TRBD2. This CDR3 spans 18 amino acids. CDR1 MDHEN and CDR2 SYDVKM come from the germline V gene. Losses at the gene ends were 6 bases for V and 0 bases for J; bases not matched to a gene: 9.